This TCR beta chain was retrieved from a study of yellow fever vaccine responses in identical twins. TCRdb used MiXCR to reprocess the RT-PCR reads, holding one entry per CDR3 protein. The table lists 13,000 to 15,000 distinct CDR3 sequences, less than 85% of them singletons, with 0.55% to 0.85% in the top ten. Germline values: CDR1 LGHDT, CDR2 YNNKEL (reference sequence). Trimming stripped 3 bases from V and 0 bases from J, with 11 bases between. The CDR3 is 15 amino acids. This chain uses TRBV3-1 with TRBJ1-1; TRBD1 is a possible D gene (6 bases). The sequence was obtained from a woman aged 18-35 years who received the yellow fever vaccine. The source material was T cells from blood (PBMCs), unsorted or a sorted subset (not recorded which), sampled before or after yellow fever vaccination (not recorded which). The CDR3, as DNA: TGTGCCAGCAGCCAGACAGGTCAACTGAACACTGAAGCTTTCTTT. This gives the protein CASSQTGQLNTEAFF.